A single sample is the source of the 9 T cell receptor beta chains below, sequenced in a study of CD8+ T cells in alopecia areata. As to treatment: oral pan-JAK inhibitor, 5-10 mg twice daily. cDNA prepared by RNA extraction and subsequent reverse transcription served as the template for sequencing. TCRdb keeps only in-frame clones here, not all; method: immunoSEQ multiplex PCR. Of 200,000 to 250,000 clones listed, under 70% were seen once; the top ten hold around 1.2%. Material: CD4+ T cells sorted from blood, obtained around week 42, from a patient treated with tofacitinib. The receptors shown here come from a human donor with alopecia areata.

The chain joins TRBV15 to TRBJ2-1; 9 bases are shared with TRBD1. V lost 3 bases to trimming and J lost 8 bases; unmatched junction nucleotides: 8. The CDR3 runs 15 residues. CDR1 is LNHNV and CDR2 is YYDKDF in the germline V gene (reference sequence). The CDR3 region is CATSRGQGGFDEQFF. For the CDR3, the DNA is TGTGCCACCAGCAGGGGACAGGGAGGTTTCGATGAGCAGTTCTTC.

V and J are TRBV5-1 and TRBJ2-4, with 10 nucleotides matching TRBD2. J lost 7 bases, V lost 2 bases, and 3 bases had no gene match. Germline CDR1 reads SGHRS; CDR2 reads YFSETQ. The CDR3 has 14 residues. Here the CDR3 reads CASSLAGGPNIQYF. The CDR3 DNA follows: TGCGCCAGCAGCTTAGCGGGGGGGCCGAACATTCAGTACTTC.

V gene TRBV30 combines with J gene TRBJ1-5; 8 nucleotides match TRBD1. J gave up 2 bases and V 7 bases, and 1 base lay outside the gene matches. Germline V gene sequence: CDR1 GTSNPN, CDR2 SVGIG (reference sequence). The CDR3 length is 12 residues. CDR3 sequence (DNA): TGTGCCTCGGGACAGGGCAATCAGCCCCAGCATTTT. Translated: CASGQGNQPQHF.

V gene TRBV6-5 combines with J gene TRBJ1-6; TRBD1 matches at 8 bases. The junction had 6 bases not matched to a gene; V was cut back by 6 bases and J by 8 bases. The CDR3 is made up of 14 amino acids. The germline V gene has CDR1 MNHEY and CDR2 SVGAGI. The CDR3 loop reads CASSRGQGYSPLHF. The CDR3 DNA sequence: TGTGCCAGCAGCAGAGGACAGGGTTATTCACCCCTCCACTTT.

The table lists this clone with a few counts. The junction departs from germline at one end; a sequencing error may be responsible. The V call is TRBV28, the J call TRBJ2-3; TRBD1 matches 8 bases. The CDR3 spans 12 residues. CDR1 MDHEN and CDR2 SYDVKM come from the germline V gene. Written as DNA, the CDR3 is TGTGCCAGCAGTCTCGGGACAGGTCCTTGGGTTTTT. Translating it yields CASSLGTGPWVF.

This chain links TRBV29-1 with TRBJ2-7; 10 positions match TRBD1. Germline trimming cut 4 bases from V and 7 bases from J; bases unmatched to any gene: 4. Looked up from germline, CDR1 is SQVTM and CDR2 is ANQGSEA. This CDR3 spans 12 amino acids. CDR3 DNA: TGCAGCGTTGGACAGGGGGCCTTGGAGCAGTACTTC. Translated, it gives CSVGQGALEQYF.

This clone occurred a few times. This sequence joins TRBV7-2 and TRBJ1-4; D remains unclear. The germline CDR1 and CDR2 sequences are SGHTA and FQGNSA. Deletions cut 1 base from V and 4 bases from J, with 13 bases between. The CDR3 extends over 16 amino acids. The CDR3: CASSLDPPAFNEKLFF. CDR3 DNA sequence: TGTGCCAGCAGCTTAGACCCCCCCGCATTTAATGAAAAACTGTTTTTT. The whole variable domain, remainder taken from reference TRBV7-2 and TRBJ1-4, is GAGVSQSPSNKVTEKGKDVELRCDPISGHTALYWYRQSLGQGLEFLIYFQGNSAPDKSGLPSDRFSAERTGGSVSTLTIQRTQQEDSAVYLCASSLDPPAFNEKLFFGSGTQLSVL.

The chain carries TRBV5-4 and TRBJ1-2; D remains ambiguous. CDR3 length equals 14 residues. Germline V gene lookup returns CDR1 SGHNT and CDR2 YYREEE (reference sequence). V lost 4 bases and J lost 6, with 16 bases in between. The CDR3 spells CASSSRLAPNGYTF. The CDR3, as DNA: TGTGCCAGCAGCAGTCGACTTGCTCCTAATGGCTACACCTTC.

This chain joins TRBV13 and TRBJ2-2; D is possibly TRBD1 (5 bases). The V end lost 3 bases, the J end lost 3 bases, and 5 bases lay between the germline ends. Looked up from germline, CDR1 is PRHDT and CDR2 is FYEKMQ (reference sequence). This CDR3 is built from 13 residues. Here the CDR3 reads CASSFRDTGELFF. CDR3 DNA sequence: TGTGCCAGCAGCTTCAGGGACACCGGGGAGCTGTTTTTT.